The sequence of this TCR beta chain was determined in a study of cytomegalovirus exposure and HLA in healthy donors. PCR used 60 Vbeta primers and 13 Jbeta primers. Repertoires were generated with immunoSEQ multiplex PCR, while TCRdb's copy carries only in-frame clones and drops some. The sample consists of around 130,000 clones, about 81% of them appearing once. The sample taken for sequencing was PBMCs. The clonotype originates from a man aged 35 to 55 in good health and CMV-seronegative.

The CDR3 is CSVAPENNEKLFF. The DNA for the CDR3 is TGCAGCGTTGCCCCAGAAAATAATGAAAAACTGTTTTTT. The chain uses TRBV29-1 and TRBJ1-4, with D unresolved. Germline V gene data show CDR1 as SQVTM and CDR2 as ANQGSEA. CDR3 length: 13 amino acids. The V end lost 4 bases, the J end lost 4 bases, and 10 bases lay between the germline ends.